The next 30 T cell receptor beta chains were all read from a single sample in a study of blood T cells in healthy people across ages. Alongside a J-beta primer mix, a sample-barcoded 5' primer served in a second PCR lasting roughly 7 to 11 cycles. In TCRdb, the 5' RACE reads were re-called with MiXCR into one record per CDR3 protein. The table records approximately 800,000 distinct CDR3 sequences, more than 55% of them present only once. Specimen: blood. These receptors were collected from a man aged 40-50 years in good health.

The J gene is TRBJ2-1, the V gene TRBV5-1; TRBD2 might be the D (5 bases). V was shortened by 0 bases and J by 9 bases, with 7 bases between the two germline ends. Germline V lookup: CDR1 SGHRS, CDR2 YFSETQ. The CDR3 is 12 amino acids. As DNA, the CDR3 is TGCGCCAGCAGCTTGGAGAGGGCTGAGCAGTTCTTC. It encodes CASSLERAEQFF.

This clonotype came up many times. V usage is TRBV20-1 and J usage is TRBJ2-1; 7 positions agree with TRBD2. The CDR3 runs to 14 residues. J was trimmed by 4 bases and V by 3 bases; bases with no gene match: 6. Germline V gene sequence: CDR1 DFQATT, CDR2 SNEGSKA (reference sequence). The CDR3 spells CSARGRGRYNEQFF. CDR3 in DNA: TGCAGTGCTAGGGGGCGGGGGAGATACAATGAGCAGTTCTTC.

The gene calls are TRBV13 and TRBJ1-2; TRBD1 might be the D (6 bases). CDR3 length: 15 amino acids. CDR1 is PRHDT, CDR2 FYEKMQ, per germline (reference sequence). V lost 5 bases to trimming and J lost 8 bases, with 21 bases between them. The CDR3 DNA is TGTGCCAGCAGCATTATACAGGGCGGCCGACGGGGCTACACCTTC. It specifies CASSIIQGGRRGYTF.

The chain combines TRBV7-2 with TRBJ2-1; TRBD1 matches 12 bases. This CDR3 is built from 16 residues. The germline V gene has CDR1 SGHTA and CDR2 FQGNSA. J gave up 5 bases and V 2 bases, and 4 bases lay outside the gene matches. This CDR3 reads CASSLRDRGRHNEQFF. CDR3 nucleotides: TGTGCCAGCAGCTTACGGGACAGGGGGCGTCACAATGAGCAGTTCTTC.

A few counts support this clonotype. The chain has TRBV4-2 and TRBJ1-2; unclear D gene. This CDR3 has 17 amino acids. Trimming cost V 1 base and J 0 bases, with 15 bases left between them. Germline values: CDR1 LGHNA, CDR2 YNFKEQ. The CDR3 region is CASSQVSLTGSNYGYTF. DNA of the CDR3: TGTGCCAGCAGCCAAGTTTCCTTGACCGGATCTAACTATGGCTACACCTTC.

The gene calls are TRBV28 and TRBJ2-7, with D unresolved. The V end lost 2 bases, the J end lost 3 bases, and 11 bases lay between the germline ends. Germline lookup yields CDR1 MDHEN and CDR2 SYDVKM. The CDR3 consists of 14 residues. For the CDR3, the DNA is TGTGCCAGCAGTTTAACCAACAGATACTACGAGCAGTACTTC. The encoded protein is CASSLTNRYYEQYF.

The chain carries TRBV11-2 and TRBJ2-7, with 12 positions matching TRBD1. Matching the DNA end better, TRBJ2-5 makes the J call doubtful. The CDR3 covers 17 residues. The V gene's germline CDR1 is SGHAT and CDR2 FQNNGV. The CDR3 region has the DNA TGTGCCAGCAGCATATCCGGGACAGGGGGCCCCGAGGAGACCCAGTACTTC. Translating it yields CASSISGTGGPEETQYF.

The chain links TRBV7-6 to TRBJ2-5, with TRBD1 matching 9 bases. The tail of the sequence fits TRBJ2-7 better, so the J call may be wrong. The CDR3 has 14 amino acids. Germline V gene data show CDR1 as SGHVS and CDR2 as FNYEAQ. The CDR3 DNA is TGTGCCAGCAGCCCATCACAGGGGGCCCACGAGCAGTACTTC. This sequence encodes CASSPSQGAHEQYF.

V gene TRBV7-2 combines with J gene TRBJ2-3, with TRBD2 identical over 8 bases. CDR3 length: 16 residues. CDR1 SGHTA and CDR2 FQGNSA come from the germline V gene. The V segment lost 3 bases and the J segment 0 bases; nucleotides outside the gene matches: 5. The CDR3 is CASSFRAGASTDTQYF. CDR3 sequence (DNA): TGTGCCAGCAGCTTTCGAGCGGGGGCGAGCACAGATACGCAGTATTTT.

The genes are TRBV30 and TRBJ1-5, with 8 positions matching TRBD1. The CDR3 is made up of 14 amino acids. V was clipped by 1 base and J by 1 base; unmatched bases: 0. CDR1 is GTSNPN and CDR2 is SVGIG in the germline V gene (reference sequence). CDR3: CAWSDRGSNQPQHF. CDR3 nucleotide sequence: TGTGCCTGGAGTGACAGGGGGAGCAATCAGCCCCAGCATTTT.

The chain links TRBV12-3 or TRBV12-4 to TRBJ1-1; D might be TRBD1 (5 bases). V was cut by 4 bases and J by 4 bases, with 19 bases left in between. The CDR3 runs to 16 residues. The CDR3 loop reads CASSYPGVRAGTEAFF. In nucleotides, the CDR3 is TGTGCCAGCAGTTACCCCGGCGTCAGGGCGGGCACTGAAGCTTTCTTT.

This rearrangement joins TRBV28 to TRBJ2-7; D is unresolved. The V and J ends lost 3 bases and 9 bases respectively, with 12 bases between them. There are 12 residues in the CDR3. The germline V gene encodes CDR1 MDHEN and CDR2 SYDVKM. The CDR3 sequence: CASSFKGLGQYF. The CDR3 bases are TGTGCCAGCAGTTTCAAGGGTTTAGGGCAGTACTTC.

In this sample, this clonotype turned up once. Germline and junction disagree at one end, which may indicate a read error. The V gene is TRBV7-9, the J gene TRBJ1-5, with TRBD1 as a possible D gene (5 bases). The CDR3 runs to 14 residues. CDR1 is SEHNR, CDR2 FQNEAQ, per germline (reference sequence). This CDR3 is CAGSLGQSNQPRHF. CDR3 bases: TGTGCCGGCAGCTTAGGACAAAGCAATCAGCCCCGGCATTTT. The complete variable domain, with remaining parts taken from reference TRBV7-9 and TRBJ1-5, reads DTGVSQNPRHKITKRGQNVTFRCDPISEHNRLYWYRQTLGQGPEFLTYFQNEAQLEKSRLLSDRFSAERPKGSFSTLEIQRTEQGDSAMYLCAGSLGQSNQPRHFGDGTRLSIL.

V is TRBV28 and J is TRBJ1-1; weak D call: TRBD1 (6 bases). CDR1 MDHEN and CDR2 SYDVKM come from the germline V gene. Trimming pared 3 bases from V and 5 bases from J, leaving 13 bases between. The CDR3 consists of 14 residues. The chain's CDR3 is CASSFRGAGTEAFF. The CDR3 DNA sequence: TGTGCCAGCAGTTTTCGGGGGGCGGGTACTGAAGCTTTCTTT.

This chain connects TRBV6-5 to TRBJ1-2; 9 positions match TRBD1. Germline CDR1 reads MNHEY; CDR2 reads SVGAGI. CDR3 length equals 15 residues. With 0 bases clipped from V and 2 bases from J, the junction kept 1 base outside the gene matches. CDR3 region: CASSYSDRGNYGYTF. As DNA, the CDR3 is TGTGCCAGCAGTTACTCTGACAGGGGGAACTATGGCTACACCTTC.

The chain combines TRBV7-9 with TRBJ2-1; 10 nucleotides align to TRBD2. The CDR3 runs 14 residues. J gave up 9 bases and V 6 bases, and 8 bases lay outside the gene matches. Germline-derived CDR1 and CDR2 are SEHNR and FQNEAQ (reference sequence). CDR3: CASSPSGGPGEQFF. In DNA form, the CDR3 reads TGTGCCAGCAGTCCTAGCGGGGGCCCGGGTGAGCAGTTCTTC.

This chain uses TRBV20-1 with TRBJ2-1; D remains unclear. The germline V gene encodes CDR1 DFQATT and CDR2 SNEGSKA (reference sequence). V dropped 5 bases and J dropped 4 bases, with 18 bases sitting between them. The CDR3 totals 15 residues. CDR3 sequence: CSAVGSRLVYNEQFF. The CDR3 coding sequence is TGCAGTGCTGTTGGATCACGGCTCGTATACAATGAGCAGTTCTTC.

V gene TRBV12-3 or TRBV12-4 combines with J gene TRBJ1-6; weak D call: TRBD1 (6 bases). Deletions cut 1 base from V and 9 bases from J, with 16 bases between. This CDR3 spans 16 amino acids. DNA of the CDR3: TGTGCCAGCAGTTTAGAATCGCCAGGGGTAGGTTCACCCCTCCACTTT. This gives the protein CASSLESPGVGSPLHF.

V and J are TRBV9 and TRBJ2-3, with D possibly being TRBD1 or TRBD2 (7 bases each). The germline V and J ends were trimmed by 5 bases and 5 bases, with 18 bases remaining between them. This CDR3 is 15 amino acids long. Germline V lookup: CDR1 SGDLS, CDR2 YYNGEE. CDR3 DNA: TGTGCCAGCAGTAAGACGGCAGGGGGGGGAGATACGCAGTATTTT. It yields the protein CASSKTAGGGDTQYF.

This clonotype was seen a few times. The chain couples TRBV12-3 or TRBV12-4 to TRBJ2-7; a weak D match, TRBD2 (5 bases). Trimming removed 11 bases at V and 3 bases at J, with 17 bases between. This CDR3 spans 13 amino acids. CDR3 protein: CAEVHRGLYEQYF. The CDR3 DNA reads TGTGCCGAAGTTCACCGGGGTCTCTACGAGCAGTACTTC.

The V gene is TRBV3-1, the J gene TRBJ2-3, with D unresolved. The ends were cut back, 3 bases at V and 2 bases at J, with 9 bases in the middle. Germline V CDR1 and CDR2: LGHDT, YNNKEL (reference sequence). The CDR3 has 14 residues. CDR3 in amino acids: CASSHPHTTDTQYF. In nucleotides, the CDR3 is TGTGCCAGCAGCCACCCCCACACCACAGATACGCAGTATTTT.

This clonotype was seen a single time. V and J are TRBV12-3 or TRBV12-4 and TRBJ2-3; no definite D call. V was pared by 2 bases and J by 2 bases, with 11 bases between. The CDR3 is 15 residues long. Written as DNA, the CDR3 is TGTGCCAGCAGTTTAATCGGCAGTTTCACAGATACGCAGTATTTT. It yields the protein CASSLIGSFTDTQYF.

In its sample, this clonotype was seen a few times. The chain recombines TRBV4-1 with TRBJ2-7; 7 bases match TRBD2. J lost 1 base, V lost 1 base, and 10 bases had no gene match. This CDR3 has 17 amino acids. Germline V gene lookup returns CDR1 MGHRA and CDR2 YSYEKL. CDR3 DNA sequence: TGCGCCAGCAGCCAAGCCGGCGGGACTATAAATTCCTACGAGCAGTACTTC. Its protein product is CASSQAGGTINSYEQYF.

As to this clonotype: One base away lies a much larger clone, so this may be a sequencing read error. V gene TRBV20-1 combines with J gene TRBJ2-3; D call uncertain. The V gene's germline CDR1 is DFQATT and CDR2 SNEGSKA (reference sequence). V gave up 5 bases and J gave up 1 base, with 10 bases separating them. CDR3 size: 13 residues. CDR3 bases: TGCAGTGCTTATACGACTCGCACAGATACGCAGTATTTT. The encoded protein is CSAYTTRTDTQYF.

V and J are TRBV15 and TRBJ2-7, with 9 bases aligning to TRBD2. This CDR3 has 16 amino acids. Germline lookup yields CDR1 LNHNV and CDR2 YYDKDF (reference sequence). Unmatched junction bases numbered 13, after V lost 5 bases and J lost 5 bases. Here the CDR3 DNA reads TGTGCCACCAGCTCCTTTGCAGGGACTAGCACCCACGAGCAGTACTTC. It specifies CATSSFAGTSTHEQYF.

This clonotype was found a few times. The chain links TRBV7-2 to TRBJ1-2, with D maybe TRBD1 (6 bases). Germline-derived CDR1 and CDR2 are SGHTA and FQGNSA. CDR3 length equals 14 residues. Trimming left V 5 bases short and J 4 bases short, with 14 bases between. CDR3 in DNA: TGTGCCAGCAGCCCAAACAGGGAAATCTATGGCTACACCTTC. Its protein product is CASSPNREIYGYTF.

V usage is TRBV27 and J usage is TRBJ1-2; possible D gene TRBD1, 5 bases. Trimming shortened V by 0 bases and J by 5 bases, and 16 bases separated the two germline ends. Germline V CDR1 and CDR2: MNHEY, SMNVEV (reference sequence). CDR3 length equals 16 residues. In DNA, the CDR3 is TGTGCCAGCAGTTTATCAACGGGGGGTTTACAATATGGCTACACCTTC. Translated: CASSLSTGGLQYGYTF.

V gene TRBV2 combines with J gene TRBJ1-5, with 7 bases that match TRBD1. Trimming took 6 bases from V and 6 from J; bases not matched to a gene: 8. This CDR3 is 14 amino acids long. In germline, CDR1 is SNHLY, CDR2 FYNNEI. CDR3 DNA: TGTGCCAGCAGGGGGACAGTAGATGGTCAGCCCCAGCATTTT. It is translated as CASRGTVDGQPQHF.

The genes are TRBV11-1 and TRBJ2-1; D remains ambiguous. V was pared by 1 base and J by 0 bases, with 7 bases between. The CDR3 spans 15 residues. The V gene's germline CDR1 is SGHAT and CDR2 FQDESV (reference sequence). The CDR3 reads CASSLGYSSYNEQFF. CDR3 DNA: TGTGCCAGCAGCTTAGGGTATAGCTCCTACAATGAGCAGTTCTTC. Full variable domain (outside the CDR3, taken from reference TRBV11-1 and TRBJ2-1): EAEVAQSPRYKITEKSQAVAFWCDPISGHATLYWYRQILGQGPELLVQFQDESVVDDSQLPKDRFSAERLKGVDSTLKIQPAELGDSAMYLCASSLGYSSYNEQFFGPGTRLTVL.

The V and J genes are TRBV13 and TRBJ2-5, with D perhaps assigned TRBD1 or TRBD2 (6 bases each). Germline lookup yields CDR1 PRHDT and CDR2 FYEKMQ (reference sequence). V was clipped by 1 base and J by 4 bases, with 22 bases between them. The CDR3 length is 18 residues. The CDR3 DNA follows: TGTGCCAGCAGCTTAGTACTCACACAGGGATACGGGGGAGAGACCCAGTACTTC. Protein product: CASSLVLTQGYGGETQYF. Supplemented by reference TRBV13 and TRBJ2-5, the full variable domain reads AAGVIQSPRHLIKEKRETATLKCYPIPRHDTVYWYQQGPGQDPQFLISFYEKMQSDKGSIPDRFSAQQFSDYHSELNMSSLELGDSALYFCASSLVLTQGYGGETQYFGPGTRLLVL.